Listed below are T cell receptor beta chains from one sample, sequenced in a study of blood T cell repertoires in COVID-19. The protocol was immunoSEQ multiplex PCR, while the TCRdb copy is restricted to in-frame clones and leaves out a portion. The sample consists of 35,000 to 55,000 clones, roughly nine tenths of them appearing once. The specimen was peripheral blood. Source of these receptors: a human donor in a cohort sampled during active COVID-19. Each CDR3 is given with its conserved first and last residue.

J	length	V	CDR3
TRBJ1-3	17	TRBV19	CASSIGAGGRSGNTIYF
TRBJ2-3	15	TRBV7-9	CASTSRAGEGDTQYF
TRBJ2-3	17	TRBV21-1	CASSKEKAGDPTDTQYF
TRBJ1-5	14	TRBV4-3	CASSQDVGQQPQHF
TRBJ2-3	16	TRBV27	CASSLRVGRKTDTQYF
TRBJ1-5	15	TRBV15	CATSRDWGVGQPQHF
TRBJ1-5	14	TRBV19	CASSIPFPNQPQHF
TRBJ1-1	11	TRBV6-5	CAAWGGAEAFF
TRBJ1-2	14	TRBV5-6	CASSLLTENYGYTF
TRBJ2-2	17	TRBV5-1	CASSLSIQGSNTGELFF
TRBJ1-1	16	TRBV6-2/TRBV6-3	CASSYPQGQVNTEAFF
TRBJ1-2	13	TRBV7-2	CASSLGGLYGYTF
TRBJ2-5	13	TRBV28	CASQDRRKETQYF
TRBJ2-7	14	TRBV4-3	CASSQDRETYEQYF
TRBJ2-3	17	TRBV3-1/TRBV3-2	CASSQGTSGRATDTQYF